This T cell receptor beta chain was identified in a study of radiotherapy plus CTLA-4 blockade in lung cancer. In germline, CDR1 is KGHSH, CDR2 LQKENI. The CDR3 has 14 amino acids. V shed 4 bases and J shed 7 bases, with 14 bases lying between them. The assay was immunoSEQ multiplex PCR, and TCRdb's table has in-frame clones only and misses some. The sample has about 97,000 clones, about four fifths seen once. The chain links TRBV18 to TRBJ2-1; weak D call: TRBD2 (6 bases). The sequence derives from a human donor with non-small cell lung cancer who had a partial response to radiotherapy plus ipilimumab. Some clones in this sample may be carry-over from other donors' samples. The sample in question was peripheral blood, obtained from a patient treated with radiotherapy plus ipilimumab. CDR3 residues: CASSRPSGFNEQFF. CDR3 in DNA: TGTGCCAGCTCACGTCCAAGCGGGTTTAATGAGCAGTTCTTC.